This TCR beta chain was identified in a study of OX40 agonist ivuxolimab in advanced cancers. Across the study: One hepatocellular carcinoma and a couple of cutaneous melanoma patients partially responded. Study results and limitations: Both blood CD4+ and CD8+ T cells showed clonal growth by week 6 at 0.1 to 3.0 mg/kg. CD8+ T cells showed, on average, more clonal expansion than CD4+ cells.

Data came from immunoSEQ multiplex PCR; TCRdb stores just in-frame clones and leaves some out. The data contain 80,000 to 100,000 clones, around 90% of them singletons. Concerning this clone itself: Antigen unknown.

This CDR3 is 14 amino acids long. CDR1 and CDR2 (germline): MNHNY, SVGAGI (reference sequence). Deletions cut 4 bases from V and 2 bases from J, with 11 bases between. The receptor was isolated from an adult with an advanced solid tumor such as melanoma, head and neck, liver or kidney cancer. The chain combines TRBV6-6 with TRBJ2-5, with D tentatively TRBD1 (7 bases). The sequencing here drew on CD4+ or CD8+ T cells sorted from blood, taken in a trial of the OX40 agonist ivuxolimab. The CDR3 DNA reads as TGTGCCAGCAGTTCCCAGGGGGGACAAGAGACCCAGTACTTC. Protein: CASSSQGGQETQYF.